In its sample, the clone carrying this TCR beta chain was seen a few times. Its antigen is currently unknown. These data are taken from a study of CD8+ T cells in alopecia areata. For the study at large: A regimen of oral tofacitinib, 5 to 10 mg twice daily, was given to treated patients. The study's findings and limits: Affected scalp, especially in alopecia totalis/universalis, had a higher clonality than normal scalp did. Mice gave a clearer picture of TCR sharing than patients did, possibly for HLA-related reasons.

Reverse transcription of extracted RNA yielded cDNA, which provided the sequencing template. TCRdb's table, derived via immunoSEQ multiplex PCR, lists solely in-frame clones and lacks some. The sample shows more than 150,000 clones, about 63% of them seen only once. The sample was CD4+ T cells sorted from blood, taken at week 0. The sequence was obtained from a human donor with alopecia areata.

In nucleotides, the CDR3 is TGTGCCTGGAGTACAGGCCTTGTTTCGTCCCTCCACTTT. Amino acid sequence: CAWSTGLVSSLHF. This chain links TRBV30 with TRBJ1-6; D perhaps matches TRBD1 (5 bases). The CDR3 consists of 13 residues. The V gene's germline CDR1 is GTSNPN and CDR2 SVGIG (reference sequence). Trimming cost V 2 bases and J 14 bases, with 16 bases left between them.